These 2 T cell receptor beta chains were sequenced from one sample in a study of T cell clonality in common variable immunodeficiency. The assay was immunoSEQ multiplex PCR, and TCRdb's table has in-frame clones only and misses some. The specimen has tens of thousands of clones, none found just once. Sequenced sample: peripheral blood mononuclear cells. These receptors originate from a person aged 18 to 75 in good health.

This clone was counted at least ten times. The DNA ends 3 residues before the CDR3 does, and the rest of the CDR3 is filled in from the germline J gene. The V gene is TRBV20-1, the J gene TRBJ2-1, with D possibly matching TRBD1 (5 bases). The germline CDR1 and CDR2 sequences are DFQATT and SNEGSKA (reference sequence). Trimming removed 0 bases at V and 6 bases at J, with 12 bases between. The CDR3 spans 14 residues. The CDR3 loop is CSARETDRANEQFF. Incomplete CDR3 DNA: TGCAGTGCTAGAGAAACCGACAGAGCCAATGAG.

As concerns this clone: The DNA ends 3 residues before the CDR3 does, and the rest of the CDR3 is filled in from the germline J gene. V usage is TRBV19 and J usage is TRBJ2-2; 7 bases match TRBD1. V shed 0 bases, J shed 4 bases, and the junction held 11 bases outside the gene matches. In germline, CDR1 is LNHDA, CDR2 SQIVND (reference sequence). The CDR3 is made up of 18 amino acids. The CDR3 here is CASSIDEIRQGITGELFF. CDR3 bases read: TGTGCCAGTAGTATAGATGAAATAAGACAGGGAATCACCGGGGAG. Combining the CDR3 with reference TRBV19 and TRBJ2-2 gives the whole variable domain DGGITQSPKYLFRKEGQNVTLSCEQNLNHDAMYWYRQDPGQGLRLIYYSQIVNDFQKGDIAEGYSVSREKKESFPLTVTSAQKNPTAFYLCASSIDEIRQGITGELFFGEGSRLTVL.